One T cell receptor (beta chain) is described in this entry. This clonotype was observed a few times. Which antigen it targets is not known. Per-base qualities were not stored, and no clone one base away is much larger. This sample is drawn from a study of vaccination and CD4 T cells after COVID-19 (dated by TCRdb to the early 2020s). Looking at the study overall: The convalescent cohort comprised six males and four females, including two Hispanic individuals, seven Caucasians, two Asians and one multiracial person. Participants got two doses of the Pfizer-BioNTech BNT162b2 vaccine (n=8) or two doses of the Moderna mRNA-1273 vaccine (n=2). Post-COVID blood samples from convalescent patients were collected a median of about 110 days after diagnosis, with a range of 35 to 161 days. The time from the second vaccine dose to post-vaccine blood sampling had a median of roughly 77 days and ranged from about 14 to 250 days. Culture stimuli were overlapping spike peptide pools from SARS-CoV-2 and from the common cold coronaviruses HCoV-NL63, HCoV-OC43 and HCoV-229E. Control cultures received a CEFX viral epitope pool as the positive control, an HIV-1 Nef peptide pool as the negative control, or no peptide. In 10 COVID-19 convalescent patients and several infection-naive healthy vaccine recipients, the spike-specific CD4+ TCR repertoire before mRNA vaccination was compared with the repertoire after mRNA vaccination.

Beyond this particular receptor, the publication reports: An increase in the median number of SARS-CoV-2-reactive clonotypes from 21 after infection to 35 to 40 after vaccination was observed, but the change was not found to be significant. Among convalescent patients, a median roughly 84% of the SARS-CoV-2-reactive clones seen after vaccination appeared only after vaccination, which suggests priming specific to the vaccine. The number of convalescent patients in the study was relatively small, and the study did not examine early timepoints following natural infection. Of the vaccine-specific clones found in convalescent patients, nearly all (304 of 307) were mono-reactive for SARS-CoV-2 spike instead of being cross-reactive with common cold coronaviruses.

The CDR3 starts with the cysteine, ends with the phenylalanine, and has 16 residues. The kept DNA is CDR3 alone, 48 bases in frame from the first base. Ends trimmed: V by 2 bases, J by 2 bases; bases unmatched to a gene: 6. Via the germline V gene, CDR1 is MNHEY and CDR2 SVGAGI. The receptor library was made with PCR. DNA from cultured CD4+ T cells was subjected to TCR sequencing with the Oncomine TCR Beta short-read assay at the Johns Hopkins FTIC core. The QIAamp micro DNA kit was used to extract genomic DNA from the cultured CD4+ T cells. The Oncomine TCR Beta libraries from cultured CD4+ T cells were pooled using unique dual indexes and then sequenced on an Illumina iSeq 100. From the authors' description of their analysis: Non-productive sequences were removed, and CDR3s that did not start with C, did not end with F or W, or were shorter than 7 amino acids were discarded. Antigen-specific clonotypes were identified using the MANAFEST web application through comparison of peptide-stimulated wells with reference and other culture wells. Positive clones required FDR below 0.05, an odds ratio above 5, and productive frequency above 0.1% in at least two of three replicate wells. A clonotype was classed as cross-reactive if the clonotype showed significant expansion both in SARS-CoV-2 spike wells and in at least one common cold coronavirus spike condition. Similarity between CDR3 sequences was evaluated in R version 3.6.1 using Levenshtein distances (stringdist) and unrooted phylogenetic trees (ape). Starting from the raw public reads, TCRdb applied fastp trimming at Q25, assembled clones with MiXCR and retained in-frame beta chains. All rows with the same CDR3 protein become a single entry with the most common DNA and genes. The V and J calls here are based on TCRdb, not the publication. This sample gives 20,000 to 25,000 distinct CDR3 sequences in total; roughly 44% of them show up just once. The ten top clones hold approximately 20% of the sample.

Interpreted using the paper, the treatment or condition label stands for: roughly 11-day PBMC culture with coronavirus spike peptide pools or control peptides (ViraFEST assay). The ViraFEST assay was used in the study, in which antigen-specific T cells were expanded with peptide pools and expanded clonotypes were subsequently identified by TCR sequencing. Negative nucleocapsid antibody tests taken both before and after vaccination confirmed that the healthy vaccine recipients had no prior SARS-CoV-2 infection. PBMCs were cultured at fewer than 2.5 million per well in IMDM supplemented with roughly 5% human AB serum and about 10 IU/ml IL-2, with approximately 11 ug/ml peptide pools added. Half of the culture medium was replaced with fresh IL-2-containing medium on days 3 and 7. Once the cells had been in culture for less than 11 days, the EasySep CD4+ T cell isolation kit was used to isolate CD4+ T cells by negative selection. Ficoll-Paque Plus gradient centrifugation was used to isolate PBMCs from whole blood, and the isolated PBMCs were then either used fresh or cryopreserved at -140C. Culture conditions were generally each tested in triplicate wells.

This receptor was taken from a human donor who received a COVID-19 vaccine. Sequenced material: CD4+ T cells from blood, cultured in vitro, taken before SARS-CoV-2 vaccination. Here the chain combines TRBV6-5 and TRBJ2-5, with 9 bases aligning to TRBD2. This receptor has the CDR3 CASSYGGGAGQETQYF. The nucleotides read TGTGCCAGCAGTTACGGCGGGGGGGCCGGGCAAGAGACCCAGTACTTC.